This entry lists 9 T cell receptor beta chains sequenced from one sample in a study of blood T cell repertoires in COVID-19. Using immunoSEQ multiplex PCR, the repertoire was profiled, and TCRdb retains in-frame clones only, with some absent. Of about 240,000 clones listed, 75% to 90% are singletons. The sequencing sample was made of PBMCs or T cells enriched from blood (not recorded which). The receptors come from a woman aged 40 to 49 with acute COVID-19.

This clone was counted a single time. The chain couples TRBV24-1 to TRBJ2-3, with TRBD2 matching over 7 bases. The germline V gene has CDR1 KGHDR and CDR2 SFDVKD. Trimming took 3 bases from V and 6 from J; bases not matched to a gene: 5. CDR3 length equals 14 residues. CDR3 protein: CATSDRQGGDTQYF. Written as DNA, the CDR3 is TGTGCCACCAGTGATCGGCAGGGAGGGGATACGCAGTATTTT.

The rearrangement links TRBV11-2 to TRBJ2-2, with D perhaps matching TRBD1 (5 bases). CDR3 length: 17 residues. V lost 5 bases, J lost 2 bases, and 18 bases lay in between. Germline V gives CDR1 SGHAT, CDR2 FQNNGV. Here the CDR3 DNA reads TGTGCCAGCAGCGAAACACGCGCAGGGAAAAACACCGGGGAGCTGTTTTTT. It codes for CASSETRAGKNTGELFF.

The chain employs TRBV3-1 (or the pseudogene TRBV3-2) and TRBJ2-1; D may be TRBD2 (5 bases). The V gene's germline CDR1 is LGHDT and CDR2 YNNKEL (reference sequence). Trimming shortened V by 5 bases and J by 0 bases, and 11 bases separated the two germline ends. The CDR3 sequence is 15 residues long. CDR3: CASSDAGTSYNEQFF. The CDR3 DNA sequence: TGTGCCAGCAGCGACGCGGGTACCTCCTACAATGAGCAGTTCTTC.

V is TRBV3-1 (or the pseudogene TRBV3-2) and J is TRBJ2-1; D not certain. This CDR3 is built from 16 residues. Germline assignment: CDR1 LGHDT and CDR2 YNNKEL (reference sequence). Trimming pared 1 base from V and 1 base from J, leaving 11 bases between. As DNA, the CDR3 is TGTGCCAGCAGCCAAGTCGGGTCAGCTTCCTACAATGAGCAGTTCTTC. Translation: CASSQVGSASYNEQFF.

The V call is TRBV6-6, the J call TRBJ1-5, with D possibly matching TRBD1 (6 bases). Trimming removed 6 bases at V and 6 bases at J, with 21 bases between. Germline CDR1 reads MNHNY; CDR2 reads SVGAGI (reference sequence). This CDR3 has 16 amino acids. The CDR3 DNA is TGTGCCAGCAGGAAGGGGACAAAATTAAGTAGTCAGCCCCAGCATTTT. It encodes CASRKGTKLSSQPQHF.

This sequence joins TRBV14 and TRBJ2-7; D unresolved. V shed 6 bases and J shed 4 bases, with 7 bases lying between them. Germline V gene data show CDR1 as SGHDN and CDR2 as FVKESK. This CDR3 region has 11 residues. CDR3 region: CASSQWYEQYF. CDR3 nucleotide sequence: TGTGCCAGCAGTCAGTGGTACGAGCAGTACTTC.

The CDR3 region is CSASWDSARNTIYF. DNA of the CDR3: TGCAGTGCTAGTTGGGACAGCGCTCGAAACACCATATATTTT. J is TRBJ1-3 and V is TRBV20-1; 7 positions agree with TRBD1. J lost 5 bases, V lost 3 bases, and 7 bases had no gene match. The CDR3 totals 14 residues. Germline values: CDR1 DFQATT, CDR2 SNEGSKA (reference sequence).

This CDR3 is CASSQDQKTGRLNTEAFF. Here the CDR3 DNA reads TGTGCCAGCAGCCAAGATCAAAAGACAGGGCGTTTGAACACTGAAGCTTTCTTT. J is TRBJ1-1 and V is TRBV4-2; 7 bases align to TRBD1. This CDR3 region has 18 residues. V was pared by 0 bases and J by 0 bases, with 10 bases of the junction left unmatched. CDR1 is LGHNA, CDR2 YNFKEQ, per germline.

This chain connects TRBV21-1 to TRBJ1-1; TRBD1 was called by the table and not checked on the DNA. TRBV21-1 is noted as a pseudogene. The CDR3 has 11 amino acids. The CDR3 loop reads CASSKGGLAFF. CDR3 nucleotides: TGTGCCAGCAGCAAAGGGGGCTTGGCTTTCTTT.